This T cell receptor (beta chain) was captured by sequencing in a study of T cells in Graves' hyperthyroidism and ophthalmopathy. The CDR3 regions of TCR beta were amplified from RNA transcripts. Primed by the HTBI set, a first-round RT-PCR was run on the TCR CDR3. TCRdb itself ran the multiplex PCR reads through MiXCR, one entry per CDR3 protein. The data contain 300,000 to 400,000 distinct CDR3 sequences, around 13% of them singletons. Points from the study as a whole: Ophthalmopathy stood apart from stable hyperthyroidism in a 13 V-J model.

In regard to this clonotype: Its antigen is not known.

The cohort's ophthalmopathy patients, a group with duration under 3 months, had a Clinical Activity Score of at least 3 and a NOSPECS grade of at least 4. Clinical symptoms, serum thyroxine, TRAb, thyroid ultrasound and orbital computed tomography informed diagnoses. Isolation of PBMCs was performed on 8.5 to 10 ml fresh peripheral blood. The CDR3 spans 15 residues. V lost 2 bases and J lost 2, with 11 bases in between. In germline, CDR1 is MNHNS, CDR2 SASEGT. The V and J genes are TRBV6-1 and TRBJ2-3, with D unclear. This sequence originates from a woman under 40 with Graves' ophthalmopathy. The sequencing input was blood. The CDR3, as DNA: TGTGCCAGCAGTGAACAAACTTCCTTCACAGATACGCAGTATTTT. Its protein product is CASSEQTSFTDTQYF.